The 13 T cell receptor beta chains reported below all come from one sample, sequenced in a study of PD-L1 blockade in urothelial cancer. Profiled with immunoSEQ multiplex PCR; TCRdb holds only in-frame clones, not every one. The data contain tens of thousands of clones, nearly 90% of them seen just once; the ten biggest clones take up roughly 1.6%. Time point meaning: pretreatment peripheral blood. This sample comprised PBMCs, obtained around atezolizumab (anti-PD-L1) treatment. Every receptor here comes from a man in his 60s with urothelial cancer.

The rearrangement uses TRBV27 and TRBJ2-6, with D tentatively TRBD1 (6 bases). Trimming cost V 6 bases and J 1 base, with 10 bases left between them. CDR3 length: 15 residues. The germline V gene encodes CDR1 MNHEY and CDR2 SMNVEV (reference sequence). The CDR3 DNA sequence: TGTGCCAGCAGGAACAGGGTATCTGGGGCCAACGTCCTGACTTTC. This sequence encodes CASRNRVSGANVLTF.

V and J are TRBV6-1 and TRBJ1-5; 7 bases fit TRBD1. This CDR3 has 15 residues. V shed 7 bases and J 0 bases; nucleotides not matched to a gene: 6. Looked up from germline, CDR1 is MNHNS and CDR2 is SASEGT. In nucleotides, the CDR3 is TGTGCCAGCATCCGACAGGGCTATAGCAATCAGCCCCAGCATTTT. Protein sequence: CASIRQGYSNQPQHF.

V is TRBV9 and J is TRBJ2-5, with TRBD1 matching over 8 bases. The CDR3 is 17 amino acids. Germline V gene data show CDR1 as SGDLS and CDR2 as YYNGEE. V gave up 2 bases and J gave up 2 bases; unmatched junction bases: 11. The CDR3: CASSVSLRQGWQETQYF. In DNA form, the CDR3 reads TGTGCCAGCAGCGTCAGCCTGAGACAGGGGTGGCAAGAGACCCAGTACTTC. Complete variable domain (other parts from reference TRBV9 and TRBJ2-5): DSGVTQTPKHLITATGQRVTLRCSPRSGDLSVYWYQQSLDQGLQFLIQYYNGEERAKGNILERFSAQQFPDLHSELNLSSLELGDSALYFCASSVSLRQGWQETQYFGPGTRLLVL.

The chain recombines TRBV2 with TRBJ2-7; TRBD1 matches 11 bases. V shed 4 bases, J shed 5 bases, and the junction held 1 base outside the gene matches. This CDR3 is 13 amino acids long. Germline V gene sequence: CDR1 SNHLY, CDR2 FYNNEI. The CDR3 bases are TGTGCCAGCAGTGGGGGACAGGGGGACGAGCAGTACTTC. Translating it yields CASSGGQGDEQYF.

The chain is built from TRBV7-2 and TRBJ1-5, with D uncertain. The CDR3 extends over 13 amino acids. The germline V gene encodes CDR1 SGHTA and CDR2 FQGNSA. V shed 4 bases and J shed 7 bases, with 11 bases lying between them. As DNA, the CDR3 is TGTGCCAGCAGCTCTTCAACGCAGCAGCCCCAGCATTTT. Translated, it gives CASSSSTQQPQHF.

This sequence joins TRBV18 and TRBJ2-7, with 13 bases lining up with TRBD2. The ends lost 3 bases at V and 6 bases at J; junction bases unmatched: 5. Germline lookup yields CDR1 KGHSH and CDR2 LQKENI. The CDR3 covers 15 residues. The CDR3 coding sequence is TGTGCCAGCTCACCCCAGACTAGCGGGAGGATCGAGCAGTACTTC. Residues: CASSPQTSGRIEQYF. Looking up the rest from reference TRBV18 and TRBJ2-7 gives the full variable domain: NAGVMQNPRHLVRRRGQEARLRCSPMKGHSHVYWYRQLPEEGLKFMVYLQKENIIDESGMPKERFSAEFPKEGPSILRIQQVVRGDSAAYFCASSPQTSGRIEQYFGPGTRLTVT.

The V gene is TRBV7-2, the J gene TRBJ1-2, with 8 bases lining up with TRBD1. After removal of 2 bases from V and 3 bases from J, the junction contained 8 bases not matched to a gene. Germline loops: CDR1 SGHTA, CDR2 FQGNSA. This CDR3 has 16 amino acids. CDR3 residues: CASSLRSPGGDYGYTF. DNA of the CDR3: TGTGCCAGCAGCTTAAGGTCCCCAGGGGGCGACTATGGCTACACCTTC. Full variable domain (outside the CDR3, taken from reference TRBV7-2 and TRBJ1-2): GAGVSQSPSNKVTEKGKDVELRCDPISGHTALYWYRQSLGQGLEFLIYFQGNSAPDKSGLPSDRFSAERTGGSVSTLTIQRTQQEDSAVYLCASSLRSPGGDYGYTFGSGTRLTVV.

The J gene is TRBJ2-3, the V gene TRBV7-9; 9 bases align to TRBD2. V lost 6 bases to trimming and J lost 2 bases; unmatched junction nucleotides: 6. The CDR3 contains 15 residues. CDR1 and CDR2 (germline): SEHNR, FQNEAQ (reference sequence). This CDR3 is CASSRRLADTDTQYF. The CDR3 nucleotides read TGTGCCAGCAGTCGCCGACTAGCGGACACAGATACGCAGTATTTT. The variable domain in full, with the rest retrieved from reference TRBV7-9 and TRBJ2-3, is DTGVSQNPRHKITKRGQNVTFRCDPISEHNRLYWYRQTLGQGPEFLTYFQNEAQLEKSRLLSDRFSAERPKGSFSTLEIQRTEQGDSAMYLCASSRRLADTDTQYFGPGTRLTVL.

The genes are TRBV10-3 and TRBJ2-5; 8 nucleotides align to TRBD2. With 4 bases clipped from V and 5 bases from J, the junction kept 6 bases outside the gene matches. This CDR3 has 14 residues. Germline CDR1 ENHRY, CDR2 SYGVKD. This CDR3 reads CAISGERGRETQYF. The DNA of the CDR3 is TGTGCCATCAGTGGGGAGCGGGGGCGTGAGACCCAGTACTTC.

V usage is TRBV13 and J usage is TRBJ2-2; TRBD2 matches 10 bases. This CDR3 has 16 residues. V dropped 4 bases and J dropped 5; count of bases not matched to a gene: 7. Germline lookup yields CDR1 PRHDT and CDR2 FYEKMQ (reference sequence). CDR3: CASSSSAGGETGELFF. Here the CDR3 DNA reads TGTGCCAGCAGCTCGTCAGCGGGAGGGGAGACCGGGGAGCTGTTTTTT.

The rearrangement uses TRBV20-1 and TRBJ2-7; weak D call: TRBD2 (5 bases). CDR3 length: 11 amino acids. V lost 3 bases, J lost 6 bases, and 9 bases lay in between. CDR1 and CDR2 (germline): DFQATT, SNEGSKA (reference sequence). The CDR3 coding sequence is TGCAGTGCTAGCGGTGAGGGCGAGCAGTACTTC. Residues: CSASGEGEQYF.

The rearrangement uses TRBV4-2 and TRBJ2-1; 11 nucleotides align to TRBD2. Germline V gene lookup returns CDR1 LGHNA and CDR2 YNFKEQ. CDR3 length: 16 residues. Unmatched junction bases numbered 4, after V lost 3 bases and J lost 3 bases. The CDR3, as DNA: TGTGCCAGCAGCCAGAGGGGGACTAGCGGCTACAATGAGCAGTTCTTC. It codes for CASSQRGTSGYNEQFF.

The CDR3 is CASKGQGARGPQHF. In DNA, the CDR3 is TGTGCCAGCAAGGGGCAGGGGGCCCGGGGGCCCCAGCATTTT. The V gene is TRBV19, the J gene TRBJ1-5; 8 positions agree with TRBD1. After removal of 9 bases from V and 9 bases from J, the junction contained 13 bases not matched to a gene. This CDR3 has 14 amino acids. From germline, CDR1 is LNHDA and CDR2 SQIVND (reference sequence). Combining the CDR3 with reference TRBV19 and TRBJ1-5 gives the whole variable domain DGGITQSPKYLFRKEGQNVTLSCEQNLNHDAMYWYRQDPGQGLRLIYYSQIVNDFQKGDIAEGYSVSREKKESFPLTVTSAQKNPTAFYLCASKGQGARGPQHFGDGTRLSIL.